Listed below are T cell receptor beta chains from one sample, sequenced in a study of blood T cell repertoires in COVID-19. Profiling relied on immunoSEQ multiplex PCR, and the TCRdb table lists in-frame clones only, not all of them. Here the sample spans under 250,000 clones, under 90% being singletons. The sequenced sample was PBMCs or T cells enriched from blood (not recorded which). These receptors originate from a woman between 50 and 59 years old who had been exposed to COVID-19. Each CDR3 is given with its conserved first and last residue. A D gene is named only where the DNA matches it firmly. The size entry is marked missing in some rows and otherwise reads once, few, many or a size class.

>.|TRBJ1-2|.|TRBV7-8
TGTGCCAGCAGCCCCCCAGACTATGGCTACACCTTC
CASSPPDYGYTF
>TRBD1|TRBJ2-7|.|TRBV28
TGTGCTACAGGGGGGATATTGTACGAGCAGTACTTC
CATGGILYEQYF
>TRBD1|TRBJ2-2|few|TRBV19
TGTGCCAGTAGTATCACAGGGGCCGGGGAGCTGTTTTTT
CASSITGAGELFF
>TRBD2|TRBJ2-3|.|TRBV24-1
TGTGCCACCAGTGATTCTCTAGCGGGGGTTCGCACAGATACGCAGTATTTT
CATSDSLAGVRTDTQYF
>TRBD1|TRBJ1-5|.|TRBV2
TGTGCCAGCCGACAGGGTTATAGCAATCAGCCCCAGCATTTT
CASRQGYSNQPQHF
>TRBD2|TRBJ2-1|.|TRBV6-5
TGTGCCAGCAGAGCTAGCGGGGGGGAATACAATGAGCAGTTCTTC
CASRASGGEYNEQFF
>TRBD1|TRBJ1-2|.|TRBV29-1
TGCAGCGCCCAGACAGGGGTGACCTATGGCTACACCTTC
CSAQTGVTYGYTF
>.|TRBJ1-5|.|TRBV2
TGTGCCAGCAGTGTTGCAGGGGATCAGCCCCAGCATTTT
CASSVAGDQPQHF
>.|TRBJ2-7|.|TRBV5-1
TGCGCCAGCAGCTTGGCCGCAGGGACTCCCTCCTACGAGCAGTACTTC
CASSLAAGTPSYEQYF
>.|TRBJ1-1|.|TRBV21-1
TGTGCCAGCAGCAACCTCCGACAGGGGGCTATGAACACTGAAGCTTTCTTT
CASSNLRQGAMNTEAFF
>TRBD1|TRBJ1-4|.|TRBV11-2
TGTGCCAGCAGCCCAGGGACAGTCGCAACTAATGAAAAACTGTTTTTT
CASSPGTVATNEKLFF
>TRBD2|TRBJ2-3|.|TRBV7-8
TGTGCCAGCAGCTTAGCCACTAGCGGGGGGCGCACAGATACGCAGTATTTT
CASSLATSGGRTDTQYF
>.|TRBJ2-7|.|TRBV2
TGTGCCGCCAGCAGGGGACGCCTACGCGGAGAGCAGTACTTC
CAASRGRLRGEQYF
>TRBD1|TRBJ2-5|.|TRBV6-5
TGTGCCAGCAAAACTAGGGGGCTAGAGACCCAGTACTTC
CASKTRGLETQYF
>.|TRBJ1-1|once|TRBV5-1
TGCGCCAGCAGCCCGAGACAGAACACTGAAGCTTTCTTT
CASSPRQNTEAFF
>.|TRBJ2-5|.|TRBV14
TGTGCCAGCAGCCAAGGGAACCTAGCGTCAGAGACCCAGTACTTC
CASSQGNLASETQYF
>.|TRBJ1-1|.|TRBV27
TGTGCCAGCAGTCCGGAGACCCTTCTCACTAAGAAAGCTTTCTTT
CASSPETLLTKKAFF
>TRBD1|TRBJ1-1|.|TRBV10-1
TGCGCCAGCAGTGAGTCTTGGATAGGACAGGGAACTGAAGCTTTCTTT
CASSESWIGQGTEAFF
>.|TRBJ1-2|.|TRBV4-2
TGTGCCAGCAGCCCCGAAGTGGAGTTCTCCTATGGCTACACCTTC
CASSPEVEFSYGYTF
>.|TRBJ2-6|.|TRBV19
TGTGCCAGTAGTCCCTGGGGGAGGACTGGGGCCAACGTCCTGACTTTC
CASSPWGRTGANVLTF
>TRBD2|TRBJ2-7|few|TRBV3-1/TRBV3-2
TGTGCCAGCAGCCGCCCGGCGGGACTAGCGGGAAATTACTACGAGCAGTACTTC
CASSRPAGLAGNYYEQYF
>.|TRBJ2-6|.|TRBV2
TGTGCCAGCACCCCACGGGGGGCCCTCTCTGGGGCCAACGTCCTGACTTTC
CASTPRGALSGANVLTF
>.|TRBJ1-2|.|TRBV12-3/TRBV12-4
TGTGCCAGCAGTCTTCAAGGGGCTGATGGCTACACCTTC
CASSLQGADGYTF
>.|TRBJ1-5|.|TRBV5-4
TGTGCCAGCAGCCCGGAGGTGAATCAGCCCCAGCATTTT
CASSPEVNQPQHF
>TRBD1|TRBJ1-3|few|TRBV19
TGTGCCAGTTCGGGACAGCCATGGTCTGGAAACACCATATATTTT
CASSGQPWSGNTIYF
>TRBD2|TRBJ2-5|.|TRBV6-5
TGTGCCAGCAGCGGGGTGGAGGCGGGGGGAGAGACCCAGTACTTC
CASSGVEAGGETQYF
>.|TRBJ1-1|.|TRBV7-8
TGTGCCAGCCGCCGACAGAAGAACACTGAAGCTTTCTTT
CASRRQKNTEAFF
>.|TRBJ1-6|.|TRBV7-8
TGTGCCAGCAGCTCACAGACTAATTCACCCCTCCACTTT
CASSSQTNSPLHF
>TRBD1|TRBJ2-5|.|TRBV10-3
TGTGCCATCAGCCCTGACCTACGGTTAGGGGGCGCTGGGACCCAGTACTTC
CAISPDLRLGGAGTQYF
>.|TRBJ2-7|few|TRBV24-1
TGTGCCACCAGTGACGGTTACGAGCAGTACTTC
CATSDGYEQYF
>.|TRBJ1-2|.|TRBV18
TGTGCCAGCTCACCAACCTTGGACAGCGACTATGGCTACACCTTC
CASSPTLDSDYGYTF
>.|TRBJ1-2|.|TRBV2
TGTGCCAGCAGTAGTCGAGACAATTTTAACTATGGCTACACCTTC
CASSSRDNFNYGYTF
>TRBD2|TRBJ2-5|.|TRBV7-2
TGTGCCAGCAGCCCTACCCCCGCGGGGGTGGGAGAGACCCAGTACTTC
CASSPTPAGVGETQYF
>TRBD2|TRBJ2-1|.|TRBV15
TGTGCCACCAGCAGTGGGAGCGGGGGGTTCAATGAGCAGTTCTTC
CATSSGSGGFNEQFF
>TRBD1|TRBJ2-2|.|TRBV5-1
TGCGCCAGCAGCTTACCATCTATCTTGACAGGGATTACGAACACCGGGGAGCTGTTTTTT
CASSLPSILTGITNTGELFF
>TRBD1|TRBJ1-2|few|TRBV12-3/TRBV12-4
TGTGCCAGCATCGACAGGGTAGGGGGCTACACCTTC
CASIDRVGGYTF
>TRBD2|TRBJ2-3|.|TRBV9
TGTGCCAGCAGCGGTACTAGCGGGGCGTTCACAGATACGCAGTATTTT
CASSGTSGAFTDTQYF
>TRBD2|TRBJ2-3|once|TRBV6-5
TGTGCCAGCATTACTAGCGGGGGGAGGACAGATACGCAGTATTTT
CASITSGGRTDTQYF
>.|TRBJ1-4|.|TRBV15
TGTGCCACCAGCAGAGAAAGAAGGGGATTGGCAACTAATGAAAAACTGTTTTTT
CATSRERRGLATNEKLFF
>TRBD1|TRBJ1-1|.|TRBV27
TGTGCCAGCAGTTCTCCTGGTGGGGCAGGGGGCATCACTGAAGCTTTCTTT
CASSSPGGAGGITEAFF
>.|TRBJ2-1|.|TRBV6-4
TGTGCCAGCAGTGACAGGGGGGGCGAGCAGTTCTTC
CASSDRGGEQFF
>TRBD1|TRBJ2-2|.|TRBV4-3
TGCGCCAGCAGCCAAGGCCGACTCGGGACAGGGAGGGACGGGGAGCTGTTTTTT
CASSQGRLGTGRDGELFF
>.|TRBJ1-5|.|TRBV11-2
TGTGCCAGCAGCTCGCGACAGCACCCTAGCAATCAGCCCCAGCATTTT
CASSSRQHPSNQPQHF
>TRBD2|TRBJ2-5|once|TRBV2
TGTGCCAGCAGAACACTAGCGGGGGGAGTCTGGGAGACCCAGTACTTC
CASRTLAGGVWETQYF
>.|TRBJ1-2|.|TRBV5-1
TGCGCCAGCAGTTTCGAGACGGGTGCCTATGCGGGCTACACCTTC
CASSFETGAYAGYTF
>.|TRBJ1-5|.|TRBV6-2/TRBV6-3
TGTGCCAGCAGCTATCGCCCCCTGGGAGGGCAGCCCCAGCATTTT
CASSYRPLGGQPQHF
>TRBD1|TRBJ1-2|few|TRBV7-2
TGTGCCAGCAGCTTAGATCGGACAGGGGGTGGCTACACCTTC
CASSLDRTGGGYTF
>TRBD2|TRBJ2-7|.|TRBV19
TGTGCCAGTAGTATTGGCGGGGGGGGGACCTACGAGCAGTACTTC
CASSIGGGGTYEQYF
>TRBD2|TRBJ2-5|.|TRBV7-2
TGTGCCAGCAGCTTGCGGGGGGGCTTGGAGACCCAGTACTTC
CASSLRGGLETQYF
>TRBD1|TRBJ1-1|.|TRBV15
TGTGCCACCAGCAGAGACAGGGGGGCTTTCTTT
CATSRDRGAFF
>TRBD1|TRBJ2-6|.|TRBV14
TGTGCCAGCAGCCTTATCCCAGGGGGCATTACTGGGGCCAACGTCCTGACTTTC
CASSLIPGGITGANVLTF
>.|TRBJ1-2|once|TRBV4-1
TGCGCCAGCAGCCAAGATCAGGGACAACACTATGGCTACACCTTC
CASSQDQGQHYGYTF
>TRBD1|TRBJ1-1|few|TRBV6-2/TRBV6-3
TGTGCCAGCAGTTACTCGATCGCCCCGGGACAGGTGAACACTGAAGCTTTCTTT
CASSYSIAPGQVNTEAFF
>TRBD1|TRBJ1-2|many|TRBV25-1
TGTGCCAGCAGCATAGGGGGCGCGGGAGGCTACACCTTC
CASSIGGAGGYTF
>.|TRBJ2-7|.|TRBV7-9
TGTGCCAGCAGCTCTTCGCCGGTTTCTAGCTACGAGCAGTACTTC
CASSSSPVSSYEQYF
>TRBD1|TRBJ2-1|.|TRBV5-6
TGTGCCAGCAGCGCGACAGGGGAATCCTACAATGAGCAGTTCTTC
CASSATGESYNEQFF
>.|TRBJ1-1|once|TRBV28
TGTGCCAGCAGCCTCCCGGGGTGGGGCACTGAAGCTTTCTTT
CASSLPGWGTEAFF